This T cell receptor beta chain was recovered during a study of OX40 agonist ivuxolimab in advanced cancers. Whole-study context: Hepatocellular carcinoma, melanoma, renal cell or head and neck cancer occurred in dose-escalation patients. From roughly 20 to 85 years was the age range, with a mean of about 54 years, and approximately 80% were male.

Overall study findings and caveats: Antigen specificity of clonally expanded peripheral T cells was not established.

About this clone itself: What it recognizes is unknown.

Sequenced by immunoSEQ multiplex PCR; TCRdb stores in-frame clones only, minus some. The repertoire holds several thousand clones, with over 60% as singletons. Anyone with autoimmune disease history or systemic immunosuppression was excluded. The V end was cut by 4 bases, the J end by 1 base, with 14 bases between. The V gene's germline CDR1 is SGDLS and CDR2 YYNGEE. The CDR3 length is 16 residues. Sequenced here: CD4+ or CD8+ T cells sorted from blood, sampled in a trial of the OX40 agonist ivuxolimab. The chain couples TRBV9 to TRBJ1-4; no definite D call. The sequence was collected from an adult with an advanced solid tumor such as melanoma, head and neck, liver or kidney cancer. Here the CDR3 reads CASSLDPNRTNEKLFF. Here the CDR3 DNA reads TGTGCCAGCAGCCTGGACCCAAACCGAACTAATGAAAAACTGTTTTTT.